Listed below are T cell receptor beta chains from one sample, sequenced in a study of molecular identifiers for immune sequencing clone quantification. TCRdb reanalysed the PCR reads using MiXCR and keeps one entry per CDR3 protein. The sample holds under 350,000 distinct CDR3 sequences; about a quarter are singletons and the top ten take around 0.74%. Material for sequencing was naive CD8+ T cells from blood, with Jurkat cell RNA spiked in. These receptors originate from a human donor in good health. Some libraries in this study had Jurkat cell RNA spiked in. Both conserved end residues are part of each CDR3. The order of the fields is CDR3 DNA, CDR3 protein, V gene, J gene, clone size, D gene. D genes are given only for firm matches. Rows may omit the clone size; those that give it use once, few, many or a size class.

TGTGCCAGCAGCTTTTTAGAGAACACCGGGGAGCTGTTTTTT	CASSFLENTGELFF	TRBV7-2	TRBJ2-2	many	-
TGTGCCAGCAGCCCTCGAGACAGGGGTTCCACAGATACGCAGTATTTT	CASSPRDRGSTDTQYF	TRBV13	TRBJ2-3	few	TRBD1
TGTGCCAGCACCCCACGGGATCAAGAGACCCAGTACTTC	CASTPRDQETQYF	TRBV6-2/TRBV6-3	TRBJ2-5	-	-
TGTGCCAGCAGCTTAATTCTAGCGGACACAGATACGCAGTATTTT	CASSLILADTDTQYF	TRBV7-2	TRBJ2-3	many	TRBD2
TGTGCCGGGGCCCGGGACAGGCCCTCTGGGGCCAACGTCCTGACTTTC	CAGARDRPSGANVLTF	TRBV6-2/TRBV6-3	TRBJ2-6	few	TRBD1
TGTGCCAGCAGTTTCGAGGGACAGGGCATCGAGCGACTGTTTTTT	CASSFEGQGIERLFF	TRBV12-3/TRBV12-4	TRBJ1-4	many	TRBD1
TGTGCCAGCGCCGCCGGGGGGCAAGAGACCCAGTACTTC	CASAAGGQETQYF	TRBV5-4	TRBJ2-5	-	TRBD2
TGCGCCAGCAGCCGAAAGGGGTTGGTAGGGACTGAAGCTTTCTTT	CASSRKGLVGTEAFF	TRBV4-1	TRBJ1-1	once	-
TGCGCCAGCAGCCAAGATACCTCGACAGGGTCTTACAATGAGCAGTTCTTC	CASSQDTSTGSYNEQFF	TRBV4-1	TRBJ2-1	-	TRBD1
TGTGCCAGCAGTACCAGGGTTGATGTCACTGAAGCTTTCTTT	CASSTRVDVTEAFF	TRBV12-3/TRBV12-4	TRBJ1-1	many	-
TGTGCCAGCAGCTTACCTAGCGGTAAAGAGACCCAGTACTTC	CASSLPSGKETQYF	TRBV7-9	TRBJ2-5	many	TRBD2
TGTGCCAGCAGCCCCAGGTCGGAGACCCAGTACTTC	CASSPRSETQYF	TRBV7-9	TRBJ2-5	many	-
TGTGCCAGCAGCTCAGACTCAGGGATTCTCACAGATACGCAGTATTTT	CASSSDSGILTDTQYF	TRBV7-2	TRBJ2-3	many	-
TGTGCCAGCAGTGCACGGACAGACCAGGGGGACGAGCAGTACTTC	CASSARTDQGDEQYF	TRBV27	TRBJ2-7	-	TRBD1
TGTGCCAGCCAGAGAGGACAGGTGAATCAGCCCCAGCATTTT	CASQRGQVNQPQHF	TRBV27	TRBJ1-5	few	TRBD1
TGTGCCAGCGGCACCAACAGGGGAGTGTCGATGAACACTGAAGCTTTCTTT	CASGTNRGVSMNTEAFF	TRBV6-2/TRBV6-3	TRBJ1-1	-	TRBD1
TGCAGCCCGGACGGGCCCTATCCAGGGACCCAGTACTTC	CSPDGPYPGTQYF	TRBV29-1	TRBJ2-5	many	-
TGTGCCAGCAGTCCCGATGGGGTCGCTTATCAGCCCCAGCATTTT	CASSPDGVAYQPQHF	TRBV12-3/TRBV12-4	TRBJ1-5	few	-
TGTGCCAGCAGCTTACCCCAACGGGAGTGGTCCTACGAGCAGTACTTC	CASSLPQREWSYEQYF	TRBV7-2	TRBJ2-7	many	-
TGTGCCAGCAGCTTGGGGCCCGCCGGGACTAGTCGCTACGCGCAGTACTTC	CASSLGPAGTSRYAQYF	TRBV5-6	TRBJ2-7	-	TRBD2
TGTGCCAGCGGCTGGGACAAACGTCTCTCTGGGGCCAACGTCCTGACTTTC	CASGWDKRLSGANVLTF	TRBV7-9	TRBJ2-6	-	-
TGTGCCAGCAGTTTATCCGGGACTAGCGCACACAATGAGCAGTTCTTC	CASSLSGTSAHNEQFF	TRBV27	TRBJ2-1	few	TRBD2
TGCGCCAGCAGCCAAGACGGTCTAGCGGGGGCAGATACGCAGTATTTT	CASSQDGLAGADTQYF	TRBV4-1	TRBJ2-3	many	TRBD2
TGTGCCAGCAGTGACTACAGGGGCCACTTCCGGGACGAGCAGTACTTC	CASSDYRGHFRDEQYF	TRBV6-1	TRBJ2-7	-	TRBD1
TGCGCCAGCAGCCAAGATCGCGGCTCCTACGAGCAGTACTTC	CASSQDRGSYEQYF	TRBV4-3	TRBJ2-7	many	-
TGTGCCAGCAGTCCGCTAGCGGCCACGTACCAAGAGGCCCAGTACTTC	CASSPLAATYQEAQYF	TRBV27	TRBJ2-5	-	TRBD2
TGTGCCAGCGGCGGAGGGTTAGGCCAGCCCCAGCATTTT	CASGGGLGQPQHF	TRBV7-9	TRBJ1-5	many	-
TGTGCCAGCAGTGCCGGGACAGGGGGTGAGACCCAGTACTTC	CASSAGTGGETQYF	TRBV28	TRBJ2-5	-	TRBD1
TGTGCCAGCAGCCAATCCCCAAGCGTTGGACAGGGATGGGAGCAGTACTTC	CASSQSPSVGQGWEQYF	TRBV12-3/TRBV12-4	TRBJ2-7	many	TRBD1
TGTGCCAGCAGCCCTTGGGGGACTAGCACAGAGGCCCAGTACTTC	CASSPWGTSTEAQYF	TRBV5-3	TRBJ2-5	-	TRBD2